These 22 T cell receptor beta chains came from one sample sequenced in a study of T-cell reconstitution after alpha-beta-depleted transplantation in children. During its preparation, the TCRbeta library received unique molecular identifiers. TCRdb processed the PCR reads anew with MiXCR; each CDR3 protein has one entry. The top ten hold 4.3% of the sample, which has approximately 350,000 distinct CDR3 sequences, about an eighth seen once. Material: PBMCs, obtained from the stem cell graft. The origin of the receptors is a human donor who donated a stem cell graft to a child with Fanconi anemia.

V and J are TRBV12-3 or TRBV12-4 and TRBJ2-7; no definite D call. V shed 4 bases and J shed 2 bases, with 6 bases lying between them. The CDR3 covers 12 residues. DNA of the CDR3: TGTGCCAGCAGTTCAGAGCCCTACGAGCAGTACTTC. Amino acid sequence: CASSSEPYEQYF.

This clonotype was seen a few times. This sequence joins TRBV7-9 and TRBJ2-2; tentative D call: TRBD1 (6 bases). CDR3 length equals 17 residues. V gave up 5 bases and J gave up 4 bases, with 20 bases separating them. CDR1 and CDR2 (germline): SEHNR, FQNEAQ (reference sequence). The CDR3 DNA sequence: TGTGCCAGCAGCCCGCCCCTCGACAGGCTAAGCACCGGGGAGCTGTTTTTT. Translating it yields CASSPPLDRLSTGELFF. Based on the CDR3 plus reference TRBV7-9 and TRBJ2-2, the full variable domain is DTGVSQNPRHKITKRGQNVTFRCDPISEHNRLYWYRQTLGQGPEFLTYFQNEAQLEKSRLLSDRFSAERPKGSFSTLEIQRTEQGDSAMYLCASSPPLDRLSTGELFFGEGSRLTVL.

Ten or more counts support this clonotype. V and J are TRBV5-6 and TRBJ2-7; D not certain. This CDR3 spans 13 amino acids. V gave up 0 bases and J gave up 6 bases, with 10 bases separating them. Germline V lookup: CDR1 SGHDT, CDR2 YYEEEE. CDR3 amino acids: CASSLVPLGEQYF. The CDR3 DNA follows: TGTGCCAGCAGCTTGGTCCCTTTGGGCGAGCAGTACTTC.

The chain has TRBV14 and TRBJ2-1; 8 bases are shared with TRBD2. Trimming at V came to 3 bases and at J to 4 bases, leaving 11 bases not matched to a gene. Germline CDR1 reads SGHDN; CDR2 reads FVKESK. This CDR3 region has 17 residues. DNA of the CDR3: TGTGCCAGCAGCCAGCACGGGGGGGTCACCGCGTACAATGAGCAGTTCTTC. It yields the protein CASSQHGGVTAYNEQFF.

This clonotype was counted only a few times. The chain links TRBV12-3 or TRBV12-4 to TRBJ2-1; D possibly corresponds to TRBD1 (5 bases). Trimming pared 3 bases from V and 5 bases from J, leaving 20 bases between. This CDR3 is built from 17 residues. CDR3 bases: TGTGCCAGCAGTTTTGGAGTGGGCAGGGCCCTCGACAATGAGCAGTTCTTC. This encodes CASSFGVGRALDNEQFF.

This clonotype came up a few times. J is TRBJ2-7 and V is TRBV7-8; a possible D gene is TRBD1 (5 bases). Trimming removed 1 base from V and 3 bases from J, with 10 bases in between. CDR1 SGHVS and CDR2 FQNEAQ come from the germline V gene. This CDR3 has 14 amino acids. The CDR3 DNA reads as TGTGCCAGCAGCTTAGTCGGGCAGGGCTACGAGCAGTACTTC. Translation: CASSLVGQGYEQYF.

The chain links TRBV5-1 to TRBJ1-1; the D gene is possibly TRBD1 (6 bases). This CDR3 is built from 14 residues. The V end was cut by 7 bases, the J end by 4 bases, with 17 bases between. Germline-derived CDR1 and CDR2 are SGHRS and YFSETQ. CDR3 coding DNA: TGCGCCAGCTCTGACCAAGGGGGAGGCACTGAAGCTTTCTTT. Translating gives CASSDQGGGTEAFF.

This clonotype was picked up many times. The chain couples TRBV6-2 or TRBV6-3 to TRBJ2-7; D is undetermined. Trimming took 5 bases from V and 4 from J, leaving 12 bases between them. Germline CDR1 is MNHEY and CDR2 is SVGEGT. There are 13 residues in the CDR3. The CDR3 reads CASSRFGGYEQYV. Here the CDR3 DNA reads TGTGCCAGCAGTCGATTCGGTGGATACGAGCAGTACGTC.

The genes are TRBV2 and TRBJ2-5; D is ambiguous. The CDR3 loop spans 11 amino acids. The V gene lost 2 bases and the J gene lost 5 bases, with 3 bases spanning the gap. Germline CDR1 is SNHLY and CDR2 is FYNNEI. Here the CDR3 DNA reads TGTGCCAGCAGTGAAAGTGAGACCCAGTACTTC. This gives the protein CASSESETQYF.

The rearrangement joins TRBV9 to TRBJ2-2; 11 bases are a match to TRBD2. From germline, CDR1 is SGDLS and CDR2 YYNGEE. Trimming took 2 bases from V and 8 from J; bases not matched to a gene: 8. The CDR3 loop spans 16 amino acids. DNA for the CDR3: TGTGCCAGCAGCGTCCCCGGGACTAGCGGTTCGGGGGAGCTGTTTTTT. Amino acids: CASSVPGTSGSGELFF. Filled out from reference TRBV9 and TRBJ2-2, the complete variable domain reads DSGVTQTPKHLITATGQRVTLRCSPRSGDLSVYWYQQSLDQGLQFLIQYYNGEERAKGNILERFSAQQFPDLHSELNLSSLELGDSALYFCASSVPGTSGSGELFFGEGSRLTVL.

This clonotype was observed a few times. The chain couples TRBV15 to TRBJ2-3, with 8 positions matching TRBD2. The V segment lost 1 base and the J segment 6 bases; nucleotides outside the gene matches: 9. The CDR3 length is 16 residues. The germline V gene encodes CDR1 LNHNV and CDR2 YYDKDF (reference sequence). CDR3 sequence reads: CATSRVKRGPRDTQYF. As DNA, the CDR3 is TGTGCCACCAGCAGAGTTAAGCGGGGGCCTAGGGATACGCAGTATTTT.

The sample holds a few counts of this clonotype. In nucleotides, the CDR3 is TGTGCCAGCAGCTTGTACGGGACCTTGGGGACCCAGTACTTC. This codes for CASSLYGTLGTQYF. V usage is TRBV5-6 and J usage is TRBJ2-5; D may match TRBD1 or TRBD2 (5 bases each). The CDR3 spans 14 residues. Trimming pared 1 base from V and 7 bases from J, leaving 14 bases between. In germline, CDR1 is SGHDT, CDR2 YYEEEE.

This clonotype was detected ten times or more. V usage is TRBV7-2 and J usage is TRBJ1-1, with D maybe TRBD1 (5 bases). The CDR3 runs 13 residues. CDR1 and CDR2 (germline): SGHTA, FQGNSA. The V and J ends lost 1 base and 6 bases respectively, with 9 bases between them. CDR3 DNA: TGTGCCAGCAGCTTAGACTGGGGGGCTGAAGCTTTCTTT. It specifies CASSLDWGAEAFF.

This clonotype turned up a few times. The DNA for the CDR3 is TGCGCCAGCAGCCCTCCGGCCGATGAGCAGTTCTTC. Translated: CASSPPADEQFF. The V gene is TRBV5-1, the J gene TRBJ2-1; the D is unclear. Germline-derived CDR1 and CDR2 are SGHRS and YFSETQ. V was clipped by 4 bases and J by 8 bases, with 10 bases between them. This CDR3 has 12 amino acids.

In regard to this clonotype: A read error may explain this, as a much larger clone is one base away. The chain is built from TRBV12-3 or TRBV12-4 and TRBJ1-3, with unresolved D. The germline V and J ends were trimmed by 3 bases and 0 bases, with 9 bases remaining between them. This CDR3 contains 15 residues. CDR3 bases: TGTGCCAGCAGTTTCGACGGGGTCTCTGGAAACACCATATATTTT. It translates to CASSFDGVSGNTIYF.

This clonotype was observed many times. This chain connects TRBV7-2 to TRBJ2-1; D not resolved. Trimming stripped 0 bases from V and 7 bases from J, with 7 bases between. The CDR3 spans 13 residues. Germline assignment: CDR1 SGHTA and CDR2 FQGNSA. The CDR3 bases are TGTGCCAGCAGCTTAGCGGTGGGGAATGAGCAGTTCTTC. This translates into CASSLAVGNEQFF.

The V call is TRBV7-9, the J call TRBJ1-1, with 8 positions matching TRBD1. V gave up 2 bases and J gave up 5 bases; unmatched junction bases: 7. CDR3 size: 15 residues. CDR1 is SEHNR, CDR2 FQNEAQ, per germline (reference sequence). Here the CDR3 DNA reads TGTGCCAGCAGCTTAAGAGACAGGGGTGAAACTGAAGCTTTCTTT. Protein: CASSLRDRGETEAFF.

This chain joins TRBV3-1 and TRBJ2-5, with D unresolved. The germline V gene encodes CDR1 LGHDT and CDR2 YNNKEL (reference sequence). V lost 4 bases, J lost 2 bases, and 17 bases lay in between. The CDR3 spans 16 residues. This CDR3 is CASSLARPAWQETQYF. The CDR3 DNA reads TGTGCCAGCAGCCTTGCTCGGCCTGCCTGGCAAGAGACCCAGTACTTC.

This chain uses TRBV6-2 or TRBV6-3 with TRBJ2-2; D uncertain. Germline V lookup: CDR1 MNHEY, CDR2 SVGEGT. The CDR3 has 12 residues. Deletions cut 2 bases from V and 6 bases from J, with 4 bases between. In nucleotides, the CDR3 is TGTGCCAGCAGTTACAATTCCGGGGAGCTGTTTTTT. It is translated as CASSYNSGELFF.

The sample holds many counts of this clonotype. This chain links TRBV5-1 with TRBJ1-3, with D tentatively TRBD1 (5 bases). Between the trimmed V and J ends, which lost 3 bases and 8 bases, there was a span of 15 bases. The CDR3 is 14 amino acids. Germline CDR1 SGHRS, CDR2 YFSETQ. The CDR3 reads CASSSGLLEDTIYF. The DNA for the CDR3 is TGCGCCAGCAGCTCGGGGCTCTTGGAGGACACCATATATTTT.

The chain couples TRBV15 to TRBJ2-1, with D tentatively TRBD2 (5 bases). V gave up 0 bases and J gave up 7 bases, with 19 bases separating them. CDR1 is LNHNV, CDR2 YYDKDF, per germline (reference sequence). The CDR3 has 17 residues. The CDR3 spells CATSRESSLEVPNEQFF. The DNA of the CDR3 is TGTGCCACCAGCAGAGAAAGTTCACTAGAAGTCCCTAATGAGCAGTTCTTC. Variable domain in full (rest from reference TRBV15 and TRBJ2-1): DAMVIQNPRYQVTQFGKPVTLSCSQTLNHNVMYWYQQKSSQAPKLLFHYYDKDFNNEADTPDNFQSRRPNTSFCFLDIRSPGLGDTAMYLCATSRESSLEVPNEQFFGPGTRLTVL.

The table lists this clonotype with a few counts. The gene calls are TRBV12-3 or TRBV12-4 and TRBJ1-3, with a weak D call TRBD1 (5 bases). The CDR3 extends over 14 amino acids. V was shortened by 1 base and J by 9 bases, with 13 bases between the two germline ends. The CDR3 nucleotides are TGTGCCAGCAGTTTAGGGGCAGGGAAGGGCACCATATATTTT. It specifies CASSLGAGKGTIYF.